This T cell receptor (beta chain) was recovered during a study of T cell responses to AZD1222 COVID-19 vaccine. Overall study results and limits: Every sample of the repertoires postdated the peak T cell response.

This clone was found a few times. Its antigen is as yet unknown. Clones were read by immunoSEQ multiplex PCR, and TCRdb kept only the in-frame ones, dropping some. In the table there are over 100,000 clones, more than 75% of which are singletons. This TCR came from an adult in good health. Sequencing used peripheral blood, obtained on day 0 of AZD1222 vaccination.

The CDR3 loop reads CASSPQVDYRNYGYTF. DNA of the CDR3: TGTGCCAGCAGCCCCCAAGTGGACTACAGGAACTATGGCTACACCTTC. This chain links TRBV7-2 with TRBJ1-2; weak D call: TRBD1 (5 bases). V was cut by 5 bases and J by 2 bases, with 18 bases left in between. The CDR3 runs to 16 residues. CDR1 is SGHTA, CDR2 FQGNSA, per germline.